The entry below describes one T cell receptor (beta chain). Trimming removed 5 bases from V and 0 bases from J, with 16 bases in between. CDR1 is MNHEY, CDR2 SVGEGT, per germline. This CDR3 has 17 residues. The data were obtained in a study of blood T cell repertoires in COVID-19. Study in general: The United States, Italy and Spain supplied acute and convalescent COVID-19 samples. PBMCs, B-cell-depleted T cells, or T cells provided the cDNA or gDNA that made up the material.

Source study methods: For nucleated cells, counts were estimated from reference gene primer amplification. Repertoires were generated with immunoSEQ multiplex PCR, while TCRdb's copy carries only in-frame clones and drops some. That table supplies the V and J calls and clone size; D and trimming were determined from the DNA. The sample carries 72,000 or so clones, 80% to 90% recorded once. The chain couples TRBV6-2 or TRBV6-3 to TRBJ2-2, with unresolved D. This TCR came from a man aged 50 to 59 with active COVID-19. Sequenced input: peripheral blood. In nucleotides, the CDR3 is TGTGCCAGCAGTCACTTGGGCAAGTTCGCGAACACCGGGGAGCTGTTTTTT. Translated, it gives CASSHLGKFANTGELFF.